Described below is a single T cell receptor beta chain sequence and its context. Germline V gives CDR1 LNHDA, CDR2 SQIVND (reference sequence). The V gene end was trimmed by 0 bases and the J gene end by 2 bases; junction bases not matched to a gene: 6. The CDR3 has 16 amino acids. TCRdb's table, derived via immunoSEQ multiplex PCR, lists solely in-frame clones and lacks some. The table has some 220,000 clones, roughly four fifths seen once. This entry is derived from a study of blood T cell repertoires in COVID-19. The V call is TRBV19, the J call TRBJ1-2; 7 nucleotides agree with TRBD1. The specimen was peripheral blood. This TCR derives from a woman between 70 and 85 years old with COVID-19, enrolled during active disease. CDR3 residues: CASSIDSGQANYGYTF. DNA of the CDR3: TGTGCCAGTAGTATAGATTCTGGACAGGCCAACTATGGCTACACCTTC.